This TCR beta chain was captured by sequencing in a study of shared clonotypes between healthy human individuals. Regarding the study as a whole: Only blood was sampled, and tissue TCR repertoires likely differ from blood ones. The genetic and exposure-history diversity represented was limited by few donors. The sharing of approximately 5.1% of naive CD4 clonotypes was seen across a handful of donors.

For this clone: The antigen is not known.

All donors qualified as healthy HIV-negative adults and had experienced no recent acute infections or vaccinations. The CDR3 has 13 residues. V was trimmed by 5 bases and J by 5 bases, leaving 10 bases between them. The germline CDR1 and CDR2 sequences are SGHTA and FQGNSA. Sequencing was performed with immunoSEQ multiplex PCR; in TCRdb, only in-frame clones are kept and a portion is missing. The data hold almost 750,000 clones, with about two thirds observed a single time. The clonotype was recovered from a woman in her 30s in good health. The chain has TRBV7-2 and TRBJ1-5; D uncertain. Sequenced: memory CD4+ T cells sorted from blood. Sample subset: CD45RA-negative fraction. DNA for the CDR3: TGTGCCAGCAGCCCACGGGCGTATCAGCCCCAGCATTTT. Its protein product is CASSPRAYQPQHF.